This T cell receptor beta chain was captured in a study of PD-L1 blockade in urothelial cancer. As for the study in general: Males with bladder-origin urothelial cancer made up about 90% of the roughly 29 patients.

This clone was picked up a small number of times. Sample time point: pretreatment peripheral blood. Generated by immunoSEQ multiplex PCR, the TCRdb table keeps only in-frame clones and is missing some. The sample consists of 70,000 to 100,000 clones, 84% of them appearing once. Sequencing used PBMCs, obtained around atezolizumab (anti-PD-L1) treatment. The sequence was collected from a man in his 60s with urothelial cancer.

The CDR3 DNA reads TGTGCCAGCAGCAAAGCGAGGCCTACTAGCGGGAGACTGTACGAGCAGTACTTC. Residues: CASSKARPTSGRLYEQYF. The rearrangement joins TRBV21-1 to TRBJ2-7; the listed D gene, TRBD2, was not tested against the DNA. TRBV21-1 is reported as a pseudogene. This CDR3 region has 18 residues.